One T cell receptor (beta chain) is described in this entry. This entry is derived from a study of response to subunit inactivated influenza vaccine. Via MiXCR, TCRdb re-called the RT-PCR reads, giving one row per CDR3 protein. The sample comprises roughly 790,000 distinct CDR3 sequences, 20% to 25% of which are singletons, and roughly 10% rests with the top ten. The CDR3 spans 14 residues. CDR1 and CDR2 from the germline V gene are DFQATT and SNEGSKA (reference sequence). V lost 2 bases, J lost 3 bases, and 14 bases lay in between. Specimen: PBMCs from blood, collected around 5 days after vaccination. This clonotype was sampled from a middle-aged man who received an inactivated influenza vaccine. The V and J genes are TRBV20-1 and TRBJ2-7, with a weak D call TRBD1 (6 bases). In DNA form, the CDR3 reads TGCAGTGCTAGAAAACCAGGGGTGGTCTACGAGCAGTACTTC. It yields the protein CSARKPGVVYEQYF.